Below, 13 T cell receptor beta chains from the same sample are listed, as sequenced in a study of response to subunit inactivated influenza vaccine. A single record per CDR3 protein comes from TCRdb applying MiXCR to the RT-PCR reads. The sample includes 250,000 to 350,000 distinct CDR3 sequences, approximately 21% of them seen just once. The material sequenced was PBMCs from blood, taken 21 months after vaccination. These receptor sequences come from a man aged 50 to 69 who received an inactivated influenza vaccine.

This clonotype was seen more than once but under ten times. The chain has TRBV3-1 and TRBJ1-1; D is uncertain. Between the trimmed V and J ends, which lost 0 bases and 11 bases, there was a span of 7 bases. Germline values: CDR1 LGHDT, CDR2 YNNKEL (reference sequence). The CDR3 consists of 11 residues. This CDR3 is CASSQEAGAFF. The CDR3 DNA sequence: TGTGCCAGCAGCCAAGAGGCGGGGGCTTTCTTT.

The chain carries TRBV6-1 and TRBJ2-2, with no clear D. The length of the CDR3 is 14 residues. With 6 bases removed from V and 4 bases from J, the gap between germline ends came to 12 bases. Germline values: CDR1 MNHNS, CDR2 SASEGT. The CDR3 sequence: CASRPPLSTGELFF. The CDR3 coding sequence is TGTGCCAGCAGACCCCCCCTGAGCACCGGGGAGCTGTTTTTT.

V and J are TRBV4-3 and TRBJ2-2; D call uncertain. V lost 0 bases and J lost 1, with 9 bases in between. Germline-derived CDR1 and CDR2 are LGHNA and YSLEER. There are 16 residues in the CDR3. CDR3 DNA sequence: TGCGCCAGCAGCCAAGACCCCGGCAGGAACACCGGGGAGCTGTTTTTT. Protein product: CASSQDPGRNTGELFF.

This clonotype was counted only a few times. The DNA of the CDR3 is TGTGCCAGCAGCGCCCTTGGGTTGGGGTCGGGCACTGAAGCTTTCTTT. Protein sequence: CASSALGLGSGTEAFF. The chain combines TRBV5-6 with TRBJ1-1; no firm D call. The length of the CDR3 is 16 residues. CDR1 is SGHDT, CDR2 YYEEEE, per germline. The germline V and J ends were trimmed by 4 bases and 4 bases, with 20 bases remaining between them.

This clonotype was counted only a few times. The chain carries TRBV27 and TRBJ1-2; no reliable D call. V was clipped by 8 bases and J by 6 bases, with 16 bases between them. This CDR3 contains 13 residues. Germline loops: CDR1 MNHEY, CDR2 SMNVEV (reference sequence). For the CDR3, the DNA is TGTGCCAGCGGACTCCGGGTAAAGGATGGCTACACCTTC. The encoded protein is CASGLRVKDGYTF.

The V gene is TRBV3-1, the J gene TRBJ2-3; no firm D call. The CDR3 runs to 15 residues. V lost 4 bases and J lost 2, with 13 bases in between. The germline V gene has CDR1 LGHDT and CDR2 YNNKEL (reference sequence). The CDR3 spells CASSLSTGFTDTQYF. Here the CDR3 DNA reads TGTGCCAGCAGCCTTTCGACTGGTTTCACAGATACGCAGTATTTT.

The V gene is TRBV11-2, the J gene TRBJ1-6; 9 positions agree with TRBD1. CDR3 length equals 18 residues. With V trimmed by 4 bases and J by 3 bases, 10 bases remained unmatched. Germline V CDR1 and CDR2: SGHAT, FQNNGV. CDR3 residues: CASSYPPQGANYNSPLHF. The CDR3 DNA reads TGTGCCAGCAGCTACCCCCCACAGGGGGCTAACTATAATTCACCCCTCCACTTT.

The V and J genes are TRBV20-1 and TRBJ2-2; 8 positions match TRBD1. The CDR3 covers 15 residues. The J segment lost 5 bases and the V segment lost 2 bases, leaving 7 bases of the junction unmatched. Germline-derived CDR1 and CDR2 are DFQATT and SNEGSKA (reference sequence). Here the CDR3 DNA reads TGCAGTGCTAGAAGGCAGGGGGCCCGGACCGGGGAGCTGTTTTTT. Protein product: CSARRQGARTGELFF.

The V and J genes are TRBV6-1 and TRBJ2-1; 8 bases match TRBD2. The CDR3 is 15 residues long. V was pared by 5 bases and J by 4 bases, with 7 bases of the junction left unmatched. Germline V CDR1 and CDR2: MNHNS, SASEGT. The CDR3 coding sequence is TGTGCCAGCAGTCGCCCCGGCGGGGGGTACAATGAGCAGTTCTTC. It yields the protein CASSRPGGGYNEQFF.

The V and J genes are TRBV3-1 and TRBJ1-1; D is unresolved. The ends were cut back, 0 bases at V and 10 bases at J, with 15 bases in the middle. This CDR3 has 14 amino acids. Germline assignment: CDR1 LGHDT and CDR2 YNNKEL (reference sequence). This chain's CDR3 is CASSQDGPGSVAFF. In DNA, the CDR3 is TGTGCCAGCAGCCAAGATGGGCCGGGGAGCGTAGCTTTCTTT.

The chain is built from TRBV11-2 and TRBJ1-1; a weak D match, TRBD1 (5 bases). V lost 5 bases and J lost 6, with 19 bases in between. CDR3 length: 15 residues. CDR1 SGHAT and CDR2 FQNNGV come from the germline V gene. CDR3 sequence reads: CASSLGAHPASEAFF. DNA of the CDR3: TGTGCCAGCAGCCTAGGGGCCCATCCCGCCTCTGAAGCTTTCTTT.

This clonotype was picked up a small number of times. This rearrangement joins TRBV29-1 to TRBJ2-1, with TRBD2 matching 9 bases. Germline CDR1 and CDR2: SQVTM and ANQGSEA. The CDR3 consists of 14 residues. The V segment lost 7 bases and the J segment 6 bases; nucleotides outside the gene matches: 10. CDR3 amino acids: CSATGRGGINEQFF. CDR3 coding DNA: TGCAGCGCCACTGGGCGGGGGGGCATCAATGAGCAGTTCTTC.

The table lists this clonotype with a few counts. The chain combines TRBV5-1 with TRBJ1-6; the D is unclear. V shed 0 bases and J shed 9 bases, with 7 bases lying between them. The CDR3 has 13 residues. CDR1 SGHRS and CDR2 YFSETQ come from the germline V gene. CDR3 protein: CASSLDWGSPLHF. CDR3 in DNA: TGCGCCAGCAGCTTGGATTGGGGTTCACCCCTCCACTTT.